Sequencing of this TCR beta chain was carried out in a study of regulatory T cells in long-lasting Graves disease (dated by TCRdb to 2020 to 2022). Turning to the overall study: To count as having persistent Graves' disease, a patient had to have received antithyroid drug treatment for over 5 years with TSH receptor autoantibodies remaining persistently positive. Persistent Graves' disease patients were compared with newly diagnosed Graves' disease patients by peripheral blood TCR sequencing and RNA sequencing. The study was conducted in China and was registered as a clinical trial. A total of around 35 samples underwent TCR sequencing: some 13 from persistent and about 20 from newly diagnosed Graves' disease patients. Persistent Graves' disease patients in the clinical cohort had taken antithyroid drugs for roughly 10 years on average. Beyond this particular receptor, the publication reports: Compared with newly diagnosed patients, persistent Graves' disease patients had lower TCR Shannon entropy and fewer highly expanded clones, which suggests clonal expansion. Because the primary lesion, thyroid tissue, could not be accessed, the study looked at peripheral blood alone. Preferential use of TRBV28, TRBJ1-2 and TRBJ2-5 was observed in persistent disease, whereas TRBV20-1 and TRBJ2-1 were favored in newly diagnosed disease. Sequencing and analysis were restricted to the TCR beta chain. The small sample size was acknowledged by the authors as a limitation that may reduce accuracy. A larger number of public clonotypes was shared among persistent patients (more than 2,500) than among newly diagnosed patients (roughly 930).

The CDR3 sequence holds 13 residues, the cysteine and phenylalanine included. CDR3 DNA is the only sequence kept; it has 39 bases, read in frame from the first base. Trimmed from V: 7 bases; trimmed from J: 2 bases; junction bases lacking a gene match: 6. CDR1 DFQATT and CDR2 SNEGSKA are derived from the germline V gene (reference sequence). The label giving this sample's time point can be read as: persistent/refractory GD, antithyroid drugs over 5 years with positive TRAb. For both TCR sequencing and RNA sequencing, RNA was extracted from PBMCs using TRIzol. Graves' disease was diagnosed according to American Thyroid Association guidelines. Recruitment of patients was carried out at an endocrinology department in Xi'an, China. Each patient gave 7.5 to 10 milliliters of peripheral blood, collected in an EDTA anticoagulant tube. Ficoll Paque Plus density gradient separation was used to isolate PBMCs, and no further T cell sorting was performed. An Agilent 2100 Bioanalyzer and agarose gel were used to check RNA quality, while a NanoDrop 2000 measured RNA concentration.

As for this clonotype: Its antigen is not yet known. No base quality values were provided; no much bigger clone lies one nucleotide off.

Libraries came from multiplex PCR. The listed sequencing device is Illumina HiSeq 4000. TCR beta libraries were built with iRepertoire HTBI primers and Arm-PCR amplification of CDR3 regions. Before sequencing, the PCR products went through gel purification. In the authors' own workflow: A total of fewer than 80 TRBV and 14 TRBJ segments were identified across samples and were used for gene usage analysis of CDR3 amino acid clonotypes. Filtered high-quality paired reads were merged into contigs using COPE and FqMerger. BLAST was used to align contigs to IMGT TRBV, TRBD and TRBJ reference genes, and CDR3 was defined according to IMGT. Clonotypes above 0.1% frequency were classified as highly expanded clones. Repertoire diversity was measured by Shannon entropy, and V-J evenness by the Gini coefficient. Clonotypes shared by more than one individual were considered public. The public reads were reanalyzed by TCRdb: fastp trimming at Q25, MiXCR alignment, in-frame beta chains only. Rows are unified per CDR3 protein, each entry keeping the most common DNA and genes. TCRdb's processing, not the study's, gives the V and J calls here. This sample gives a few hundred thousand distinct CDR3 sequences in total; 23% of them show up just once. Of the sample, about a quarter falls within the top ten clones.

Rearrangement joined TRBV20-1 to TRBJ1-1, and TRBD1 matches 8 of the central bases. The source was peripheral blood mononuclear cells (PBMCs), collected when the disease was refractory, from a patient treated with antithyroid drugs. The receptor comes from a female donor with Graves disease. The nucleotides read TGCAGTGTCAGGGGGCTAGCAAACACTGAAGCTTTCTTT. Translation gives CSVRGLANTEAFF.